This paragraph covers one T cell receptor beta chain sequence. This specimen belongs to a study of blood T cell repertoires in COVID-19. The assay was immunoSEQ multiplex PCR, and TCRdb's table has in-frame clones only and misses some. The data contain around 250,000 clones, almost 85% of them singletons. The V gene's germline CDR1 is SEHNR and CDR2 FQNEAQ (reference sequence). This CDR3 is 16 amino acids long. Trimming took off 1 base at V and 2 bases at J, with 12 bases between the two ends. The genes are TRBV7-9 and TRBJ1-5, with D perhaps matching TRBD1 (5 bases). Sequencing was done on a sample of peripheral blood. The receptor was derived from a woman of 80 years or more with acute or convalescent COVID-19. The CDR3 bases are TGTGCCAGCAGCTTAGGTTGGGGCGAGGGCAATCAGCCCCAGCATTTT. As protein: CASSLGWGEGNQPQHF. The full variable domain, with the rest looked up from reference TRBV7-9 and TRBJ1-5, is DTGVSQNPRHKITKRGQNVTFRCDPISEHNRLYWYRQTLGQGPEFLTYFQNEAQLEKSRLLSDRFSAERPKGSFSTLEIQRTEQGDSAMYLCASSLGWGEGNQPQHFGDGTRLSIL.